This passage covers 10 T cell receptor beta chains from one sample sequenced in a study of T cell repertoires in aging, cancer and after chemotherapy. TRB rearrangements spanning V, D and J were amplified using mixed TRB-A/B primers. MiXCR was run by TCRdb on the multiplex PCR reads, yielding one entry per CDR3 protein. The table lists about 5,000 distinct CDR3 sequences, 23% of them singletons. Amplification of TCR beta used genomic DNA extracted from peripheral blood. Sequenced input: blood. The source of these receptors is a human donor with a blood cancer.

For the CDR3, the DNA is TGTGCCAGCAGCTTAGAGGTCGGGGAGACCCAGTACTTC. This encodes CASSLEVGETQYF. This chain links TRBV11-3 with TRBJ2-5; D unclear. CDR1 is SGHNT and CDR2 is YENEEA in the germline V gene. The ends were cut back, 0 bases at V and 5 bases at J, with 7 bases in the middle. This CDR3 is 13 amino acids long. Variable domain in full (rest from reference TRBV11-3 and TRBJ2-5): EAGVVQSPRYKIIEKKQPVAFWCNPISGHNTLYWYLQNLGQGPELLIRYENEEAVDDSQLPKDRFSAERLKGVDSTLKIQPAELGDSAVYLCASSLEVGETQYFGPGTRLLVL.

This clonotype is medium-sized within its sample. V and J are TRBV6-2 or TRBV6-3 and TRBJ2-1; 7 nucleotides align to TRBD1. The CDR3 is 14 residues long. V trimming: 6 bases; J trimming: 2 bases; junction bases outside the gene matches: 4. Germline V CDR1 and CDR2: MNHEY, SVGEGT. CDR3 sequence (DNA): TGTGCCAGCAGGCTTACAGGGGCCTACAATGAGCAGTTCTTC. Its protein product is CASRLTGAYNEQFF.

This clonotype was counted a few times. The chain employs TRBV20-1 and TRBJ2-6; D is unclear. This CDR3 comprises 14 residues. The germline CDR1 and CDR2 sequences are DFQATT and SNEGSKA (reference sequence). Trimming left V 3 bases short and J 0 bases short, with 6 bases between. This chain's CDR3 is CSARTSSGANVLTF. For the CDR3, the DNA is TGCAGTGCTAGGACGTCCTCTGGGGCCAACGTCCTGACTTTC.

V and J are TRBV11-3 and TRBJ1-2; TRBD1 matches at 10 bases. The germline gives CDR1 SGHNT, CDR2 YENEEA. The CDR3 is 17 amino acids. The ends lost 3 bases at V and 5 bases at J; junction bases unmatched: 12. The CDR3 reads CASSFRDRGLTRYGYTF. The CDR3 DNA reads TGTGCCAGCAGCTTCCGGGACAGGGGTTTGACGCGGTATGGCTACACCTTC.

By share of the sample, this clonotype is medium-sized. The rearrangement links TRBV6-5 to TRBJ2-1, with 11 bases lining up with TRBD2. The junction had 6 bases not matched to a gene; V was cut back by 1 base and J by 7 bases. The length of the CDR3 is 16 residues. Germline-derived CDR1 and CDR2 are MNHEY and SVGAGI. The CDR3 here is CASSYYIAGGPNEQFF. The CDR3 DNA sequence: TGTGCCAGCAGTTACTATATAGCGGGAGGGCCGAATGAGCAGTTCTTC.

This sequence joins TRBV4-1 and TRBJ1-2; unclear D gene. This CDR3 comprises 15 residues. Trimming stripped 4 bases from V and 2 bases from J, with 14 bases between. Germline assignment: CDR1 MGHRA and CDR2 YSYEKL. CDR3 nucleotide sequence: TGCGCCAGCAGCCCTTCAGGACCGATCAACTATGGCTACACCTTC. Protein product: CASSPSGPINYGYTF.

The chain employs TRBV5-1 and TRBJ1-2; D not certain. The CDR3 is 13 residues long. With 0 bases removed from V and 8 bases from J, the gap between germline ends came to 11 bases. The germline CDR1 and CDR2 sequences are SGHRS and YFSETQ. Written as DNA, the CDR3 is TGCGCCAGCAGCTTGGACAGTAATTCCGGCTACACCTTC. Translation: CASSLDSNSGYTF.

This chain connects TRBV19 to TRBJ1-5; perhaps TRBD1 as D (6 bases). Trimming stripped 7 bases from V and 5 bases from J, with 18 bases between. From germline, CDR1 is LNHDA and CDR2 SQIVND (reference sequence). This CDR3 contains 15 residues. CDR3 region: CASTPRTEVYQPQHF. For the CDR3, the DNA is TGTGCCAGTACCCCCCGGACAGAAGTTTATCAGCCCCAGCATTTT. Based on the CDR3 plus reference TRBV19 and TRBJ1-5, the full variable domain is DGGITQSPKYLFRKEGQNVTLSCEQNLNHDAMYWYRQDPGQGLRLIYYSQIVNDFQKGDIAEGYSVSREKKESFPLTVTSAQKNPTAFYLCASTPRTEVYQPQHFGDGTRLSIL.

In this sample, this clonotype is medium-sized. The V gene is TRBV6-5, the J gene TRBJ1-6, with D unclear. CDR1 is MNHEY and CDR2 is SVGAGI in the germline V gene. Trimming left V 0 bases short and J 7 bases short, with 13 bases between. The CDR3 runs to 16 residues. The CDR3 nucleotides read TGTGCCAGCAGTTACTCGATATCAGTTGAGAATTCACCCCTCCACTTT. Amino acid sequence: CASSYSISVENSPLHF.

This chain joins TRBV7-9 and TRBJ2-3; 10 nucleotides match TRBD2. The CDR3 is 17 amino acids. Germline V gene data show CDR1 as SEHNR and CDR2 as FQNEAQ (reference sequence). Trimming cost V 1 base and J 9 bases; bases outside gene matches: 13. CDR3 sequence reads: CASSLGLAGAYMETQYF. The CDR3 nucleotides read TGTGCCAGCAGCTTAGGGCTAGCGGGGGCGTATATGGAAACGCAGTATTTT.